This T cell receptor (beta chain) is drawn from a study of cytomegalovirus exposure and HLA in healthy donors. Germline values: CDR1 SQVTM, CDR2 ANQGSEA. CDR3 length: 16 amino acids. Trimming at V came to 4 bases and at J to 3 bases, leaving 8 bases not matched to a gene. Primers: 60 Vbeta forward and 13 Jbeta reverse. In the study's own analysis: In a later analysis, some 10 million of 60 million to 80 million unique beta chains occurred in at least two donors. The method was immunoSEQ multiplex PCR; TCRdb's version includes in-frame clones alone and lacks a portion of them. The V and J calls and clone size come from that table; D and trimming were worked out from the DNA. Among around 160,000 clones listed, 65% to 90% were seen once. Points from the study as a whole: An analysis that came later showed most CMV-associated TCR beta chains appearing HLA-restricted. Altogether, around 160 TCR beta chains were recorded as cytomegalovirus-associated.

In the case of this clone: Its antigen remains unknown.

The clonotype comes from a human donor in good health. V and J are TRBV29-1 and TRBJ2-2, with 10 bases lining up with TRBD2. The sequenced sample was PBMCs. The chain's CDR3 is CSVVERGGQDTGELFF. The CDR3 DNA reads as TGCAGCGTTGTAGAGCGGGGGGGCCAGGACACCGGGGAGCTGTTTTTT.